The 28 T cell receptor beta chains reported below all come from one sample, sequenced in a study of blood T cell repertoires in COVID-19. Produced via immunoSEQ multiplex PCR; TCRdb's table is partial and in-frame only. The sample carries under 350,000 clones, around 86% recorded once. Material: PBMCs or T cells enriched from blood (not recorded which). The receptors were sampled from a woman between 40 and 55 years old with acute COVID-19.

V and J are TRBV6-5 and TRBJ2-7, with D perhaps matching TRBD2 (7 bases). Germline V gene sequence: CDR1 MNHEY, CDR2 SVGAGI. V dropped 2 bases and J dropped 7 bases, with 9 bases sitting between them. This CDR3 is built from 12 residues. CDR3 nucleotide sequence: TGTGCCAGCAGTTACGGGGGGGCGGAGCAGTACTTC. As protein: CASSYGGAEQYF.

This clone appeared a single time. This rearrangement joins TRBV9 to TRBJ2-3, with D hard to call. Per germline, CDR1 SGDLS and CDR2 YYNGEE. The CDR3 has 14 amino acids. The V end lost 4 bases, the J end lost 1 base, and 10 bases lay between the germline ends. The CDR3 is CASSPSRRTDTQYF. CDR3 nucleotide sequence: TGTGCCAGCAGCCCAAGCCGTCGCACAGATACGCAGTATTTT. The full variable domain, with the rest looked up from reference TRBV9 and TRBJ2-3, is DSGVTQTPKHLITATGQRVTLRCSPRSGDLSVYWYQQSLDQGLQFLIQYYNGEERAKGNILERFSAQQFPDLHSELNLSSLELGDSALYFCASSPSRRTDTQYFGPGTRLTVL.

About this clone itself: One junction end does not reproduce the germline sequence, and a read error may be involved. The chain uses TRBV7-7 and TRBJ2-1; TRBD1 matches 8 bases. The CDR3 extends over 17 amino acids. The germline gives CDR1 SSHAT, CDR2 FNYEAQ (reference sequence). The CDR3 sequence: CASSSTLGRGQNNEQFF. CDR3 DNA sequence: TGTGCTAGCAGTTCAACGTTGGGCAGGGGGCAGAACAATGAGCAGTTCTTC.

The rearrangement uses TRBV6-5 and TRBJ1-3; a possible D gene is TRBD1 (5 bases). V dropped 2 bases and J dropped 4 bases, with 6 bases sitting between them. The CDR3 is 13 amino acids. In germline, CDR1 is MNHEY, CDR2 SVGAGI. In DNA form, the CDR3 reads TGTGCCAGCAGTTACACAGGAGGAAACACCATATATTTT. This gives the protein CASSYTGGNTIYF.

The chain is built from TRBV28 and TRBJ2-7, with TRBD1 matching 7 bases. Germline V lookup: CDR1 MDHEN, CDR2 SYDVKM. There are 15 residues in the CDR3. The V segment lost 5 bases and the J segment 0 bases; nucleotides outside the gene matches: 7. The CDR3 sequence is CASSPDRADSYEQYF. In DNA, the CDR3 is TGTGCCAGCAGTCCCGACAGGGCAGACTCCTACGAGCAGTACTTC.

V is TRBV12-3 or TRBV12-4 and J is TRBJ2-5; perhaps TRBD2 as D (5 bases). The CDR3 contains 13 residues. Trimming removed 3 bases at V and 5 bases at J, with 10 bases between. The chain's CDR3 is CASSLLRGETQYF. CDR3 in DNA: TGTGCCAGCAGTTTGTTGAGAGGGGAGACCCAGTACTTC.

CDR3 nucleotide sequence: TGTGCCAGCAGCTCGGCTAGGGGGAACACAGATACGCAGTATTTT. This sequence encodes CASSSARGNTDTQYF. The rearrangement links TRBV6-2 or TRBV6-3 to TRBJ2-3; tentatively, D is TRBD1 (6 bases). The V and J ends lost 6 bases and 2 bases respectively, with 15 bases between them. CDR1 is MNHEY and CDR2 is SVGEGT in the germline V gene. CDR3 size: 15 residues.

This clone has only a few counts. The chain has TRBV28 and TRBJ1-3; 11 bases agree with TRBD1. The V segment lost 4 bases and the J segment 3 bases; nucleotides outside the gene matches: 11. Germline values: CDR1 MDHEN, CDR2 SYDVKM. The CDR3 is 18 amino acids. Here the CDR3 DNA reads TGTGCCAGCAGTTCAATCCCCGGACAGGGGGCTTATGGAAACACCATATATTTT. Translation: CASSSIPGQGAYGNTIYF.

The gene calls are TRBV4-3 and TRBJ1-1; D is ambiguous. Trimming left V 1 base short and J 5 bases short, with 14 bases between. The CDR3 has 15 amino acids. CDR1 is LGHNA, CDR2 YSLEER, per germline. The CDR3 loop is CASSQGGPGGTEAFF. In DNA, the CDR3 is TGCGCCAGCAGCCAAGGAGGCCCCGGAGGGACTGAAGCTTTCTTT.

J is TRBJ1-4 and V is TRBV5-5; D possibly corresponds to TRBD1 (6 bases). The CDR3 covers 15 residues. Per germline, CDR1 SGHKS and CDR2 YYEKEE (reference sequence). V lost 4 bases and J 3 bases, leaving 13 bases between the germline ends. CDR3 coding DNA: TGTGCCAGCAGCGTAAGCAGGGGAGCTAATGAAAAACTGTTTTTT. Encoded protein: CASSVSRGANEKLFF.

The chain uses TRBV3-1 (or the pseudogene TRBV3-2) and TRBJ1-2; 9 bases match TRBD1. Germline trimming cut 5 bases from V and 8 bases from J; bases unmatched to any gene: 9. Germline CDR1 is LGHDT and CDR2 is YNNKEL (reference sequence). This CDR3 comprises 14 residues. The CDR3 is CASSGIQGARGYTF. The CDR3 nucleotides are TGTGCCAGCAGCGGAATACAGGGGGCGCGAGGCTACACCTTC.

As to this clone: The same CDR3 arises from other DNA sequences in this sample as well. This chain connects TRBV12-3 or TRBV12-4 to TRBJ1-2, with D possibly being TRBD1 (5 bases). Trimming removed 3 bases from V and 7 bases from J, with 9 bases in between. The CDR3 is 12 amino acids. CDR3 residues: CASSFIGGGYTF. In nucleotides, the CDR3 is TGTGCCAGCAGTTTCATCGGGGGTGGCTACACCTTC.

The rearrangement uses TRBV10-3 and TRBJ2-2; D is perhaps TRBD2 (5 bases). CDR1 is ENHRY and CDR2 is SYGVKD in the germline V gene. Trimming shortened V by 11 bases and J by 0 bases, and 10 bases separated the two germline ends. This CDR3 contains 13 residues. The CDR3 DNA reads as TGTGCCGCGACCGGGACGAACACCGGGGAGCTGTTTTTT. Amino acids: CAATGTNTGELFF.

The chain has TRBV4-2 and TRBJ2-3, with 11 bases lining up with TRBD2. V dropped 3 bases and J dropped 1; count of bases not matched to a gene: 3. The CDR3 contains 16 residues. Germline CDR1 LGHNA, CDR2 YNFKEQ. DNA for the CDR3: TGTGCCAGCAGCCAGGTGACTAGCGGGGGCACAGATACGCAGTATTTT. Its protein is CASSQVTSGGTDTQYF.

The genes are TRBV28 and TRBJ2-3, with 7 bases that match TRBD2. The V segment lost 2 bases and the J segment 1 base; nucleotides outside the gene matches: 6. The length of the CDR3 is 16 residues. Germline V gives CDR1 MDHEN, CDR2 SYDVKM. CDR3 sequence: CASSLTSVGGTDTQYF. The CDR3 region has the DNA TGTGCCAGCAGTTTAACTAGCGTGGGGGGCACAGATACGCAGTATTTT.

The rearrangement links TRBV7-8 to TRBJ2-1; 8 bases match TRBD2. The CDR3 totals 16 residues. V lost 2 bases, J lost 6 bases, and 9 bases stayed unmatched. Germline assignment: CDR1 SGHVS and CDR2 FQNEAQ. DNA of the CDR3: TGTGCCAGCAGCTTACGGGAGGGGACTAGAGGCAATGAGCAGTTCTTC. Translated: CASSLREGTRGNEQFF.

The rearrangement links TRBV27 to TRBJ2-7; D perhaps matches TRBD2 (6 bases). The CDR3 loop spans 15 amino acids. Germline CDR1 reads MNHEY; CDR2 reads SMNVEV (reference sequence). Trimming stripped 2 bases from V and 4 bases from J, with 15 bases between. The CDR3: CASSLIPLALYEQYF. As DNA, the CDR3 is TGTGCCAGCAGTTTAATCCCCCTAGCGCTGTACGAGCAGTACTTC.

The chain carries TRBV9 and TRBJ1-1; tentatively, D is TRBD1 (6 bases). The CDR3 has 15 amino acids. V was shortened by 7 bases and J by 6 bases, with 22 bases between the two germline ends. Germline-derived CDR1 and CDR2 are SGDLS and YYNGEE. The chain's CDR3 is CASHETGRGSAEAFF. CDR3 DNA: TGTGCCAGCCACGAGACGGGCAGGGGATCTGCTGAAGCTTTCTTT.

Worth noting for this clone: The sample contains more than one DNA sequence encoding this CDR3. This CDR3 is CSVDGSGNTIYF. The CDR3 bases are TGCAGCGTTGACGGGTCTGGAAACACCATATATTTT. The V gene is TRBV29-1, the J gene TRBJ1-3, with D unresolved. This CDR3 has 12 residues. Trimming left V 3 bases short and J 1 base short, with 4 bases between. Germline CDR1 reads SQVTM; CDR2 reads ANQGSEA.

This chain joins TRBV6-2 or TRBV6-3 and TRBJ1-2; D possibly corresponds to TRBD1 (6 bases). V dropped 2 bases and J dropped 4 bases, with 11 bases sitting between them. There are 14 residues in the CDR3. Germline lookup yields CDR1 MNHEY and CDR2 SVGEGT. The CDR3 bases are TGTGCCAGCAGTTACGCGGGGGCTGTCTATGGCTACACCTTC. It translates to CASSYAGAVYGYTF.

This clone turned up a few times. The genes are TRBV20-1 and TRBJ1-1, with 8 bases matching TRBD1. V shed 3 bases and J 5 bases; nucleotides not matched to a gene: 8. Germline CDR1 is DFQATT and CDR2 is SNEGSKA (reference sequence). CDR3 length: 14 amino acids. The CDR3 DNA follows: TGCAGTGCTAGTCCCAAGGACAGGGTGACTGAAGCTTTCTTT. This translates into CSASPKDRVTEAFF.

V and J are TRBV28 and TRBJ2-7, with 7 bases fitting TRBD1. With 5 bases clipped from V and 0 bases from J, the junction kept 4 bases outside the gene matches. The CDR3 spans 14 residues. CDR1 and CDR2 (germline): MDHEN, SYDVKM. The CDR3: CASSNTGDSYEQYF. The CDR3 nucleotides are TGTGCCAGCAGTAACACAGGGGACTCCTACGAGCAGTACTTC.

This clone was seen a few times. This CDR3 reads CASSSIIRGLPTTNEKLFF. CDR3 DNA sequence: TGTGCCAGCAGCTCAATAATTCGGGGACTTCCCACAACTAATGAAAAACTGTTTTTT. This rearrangement joins TRBV7-3 to TRBJ1-4, with TRBD1 as a possible D gene (5 bases). This CDR3 has 19 amino acids. Germline lookup yields CDR1 SGHTA and CDR2 FQGTGA. V gave up 4 bases and J gave up 0 bases, with 21 bases separating them. Based on the CDR3 plus reference TRBV7-3 and TRBJ1-4, the full variable domain is GAGVSQTPSNKVTEKGKYVELRCDPISGHTALYWYRQSLGQGPEFLIYFQGTGAADDSGLPNDRFFAVRPEGSVSTLKIQRTERGDSAVYLCASSSIIRGLPTTNEKLFFGSGTQLSVL.

The V call is TRBV6-5, the J call TRBJ1-4; 10 positions match TRBD1. The germline CDR1 and CDR2 sequences are MNHEY and SVGAGI. The length of the CDR3 is 15 residues. V lost 0 bases and J lost 10; bases outside the gene matches: 5. CDR3 in amino acids: CASSYSGTGAVKLFF. The CDR3 DNA reads as TGTGCCAGCAGTTACTCGGGGACAGGGGCTGTAAAACTGTTTTTT.

J is TRBJ2-7 and V is TRBV11-2; weak D call: TRBD2 (5 bases). The CDR3 length is 15 residues. Trimming left V 0 bases short and J 2 bases short, with 11 bases between. Germline V gives CDR1 SGHAT, CDR2 FQNNGV. The CDR3 DNA is TGTGCCAGCAGCTTAGACTTCCGGGGAGCCTACGAGCAGTACTTC. It is translated as CASSLDFRGAYEQYF.

Details on this clone: One junction end disagrees with the germline gene, perhaps due to a read error. The V gene is TRBV28, the J gene TRBJ1-1; unclear D gene. Germline values: CDR1 MDHEN, CDR2 SYDVKM. This CDR3 spans 13 amino acids. The DNA for the CDR3 is TGTGCCAGCGGTTTGCGGTTGAACACTGAAGCTTTCTTT. Translating gives CASGLRLNTEAFF.

The chain employs TRBV4-3 and TRBJ2-1; 8 nucleotides align to TRBD2. The germline V gene encodes CDR1 LGHNA and CDR2 YSLEER. CDR3 length equals 15 residues. Trimming removed 0 bases from V and 8 bases from J; junction bases left unmatched: 6. CDR3 nucleotide sequence: TGCGCCAGCAGCCAAGATTGGAGCGGGGGCGATGAGCAGTTCTTC. Protein sequence: CASSQDWSGGDEQFF.

The CDR3 DNA follows: TGTGCCAGCAGTGCGGCCAGGGGTAAGGGCTACACCTTC. This encodes CASSAARGKGYTF. The V call is TRBV28, the J call TRBJ1-2; D is possibly TRBD1 (6 bases). Trimming cost V 5 bases and J 8 bases, with 15 bases left between them. The germline V gene encodes CDR1 MDHEN and CDR2 SYDVKM. The CDR3 totals 13 residues.